This TCR beta chain was captured by sequencing in a study of T-cell reconstitution after alpha-beta-depleted transplantation in children. General observations from the study: Diversity and T-cell counts at one year after transplant derived mostly from new T cells.

This clonotype occurred many times. Its antigen is currently unknown. Preparing the TCRbeta library involved the use of unique molecular identifiers. MiXCR was run by TCRdb on the PCR reads, yielding one entry per CDR3 protein. The table includes about 440,000 distinct CDR3 sequences, 43% detected once. CDR3 length: 12 amino acids. J lost 6 bases, V lost 5 bases, and 4 bases had no gene match. Germline V gene data show CDR1 as DFQATT and CDR2 as SNEGSKA (reference sequence). The V gene is TRBV20-1, the J gene TRBJ2-3; 8 positions match TRBD1. The origin of this receptor is a girl aged 2 to 10 with aplastic anemia, due to receive a stem cell transplant. The sequences come from PBMCs, collected before TCRalphabeta/CD19-depleted stem cell transplant. CDR3 amino acids: CSADDRGDTQYF. The CDR3 DNA follows: TGCAGTGCTGATGACAGGGGTGATACGCAGTATTTT.